This is a list of T cell receptor beta chains from one sample in a study of T cell responses to AZD1222 COVID-19 vaccine. Here immunoSEQ multiplex PCR was the method, and the copy in TCRdb shows in-frame clones only, minus some. The sample carries roughly 160,000 clones, 87% recorded once. The specimen was peripheral blood, collected 28 days after the second AZD1222 dose. The source of these receptors is an adult who received the AZD1222 COVID-19 vaccine. CDR3s include the opening cysteine and the closing phenylalanine or tryptophan. D genes are given only for firm matches.

NA,TRBV3-1/TRBV3-2,CASSQATPRMAQYF
TRBD2,TRBV29-1,CSVVGTSEAQYF
TRBD2,TRBV7-9,CASSSGTSGGDETQYF
TRBD2,TRBV7-2,CASSPRGPGGAMEETQYF
NA,TRBV5-4,CANSLEVTSPYGYTF
NA,TRBV14,CASSQYGGELFF
TRBD2,TRBV10-1,CATASGGIELNTGELFF
NA,TRBV3-1/TRBV3-2,CASSQRGTRNTIYF
TRBD2,TRBV20-1,CSASGLADYNEQFF
NA,TRBV5-1,CASSWGQEQYF
NA,TRBV9,CASSPHGGIGNTEAFF
TRBD1,TRBV5-1,CASSYRTGVDEQYF
TRBD1,TRBV20-1,CSASQGAKNQPQHF
NA,TRBV18,CASSPQRDSGNTIYF
NA,TRBV19,CASSIRVNEKLFF
NA,TRBV4-2,CASSQDSGAGANVLTF
NA,TRBV6-5,CASSYSIQVAAFGAFF